A selection of T cell receptor beta chains follows, all from one sample in a study of cytomegalovirus exposure and HLA in healthy donors. Sequenced by immunoSEQ multiplex PCR; TCRdb stores in-frame clones only, minus some. The repertoire holds more than 45,000 clones, roughly four fifths seen once, with roughly 1.6% in the top ten. Sequenced: PBMCs. All receptors come from a young man in good health and CMV-seronegative. The CDR3 runs from the conserved cysteine through the conserved F or W. The D gene is left open where the match is weak. Rows may omit the clone size; those that give it use once, few, many or a size class.

J	size	V	D	CDR3	DNA
TRBJ2-7	once	TRBV6-1	-	CASRYRVSYEQYF	TGTGCCAGCAGATACAGGGTCTCCTACGAGCAGTACTTC
TRBJ2-3	few	TRBV5-1	-	CASKENSRDTQYF	TGCGCCAGCAAAGAAAACTCTCGGGATACGCAGTATTTT
TRBJ2-5	-	TRBV19	-	CASSIGHPGGTQYF	TGTGCCAGTAGTATAGGTCACCCCGGGGGGACCCAGTACTTC
TRBJ1-5	-	TRBV5-5	TRBD1	CASSLRTGEEPQHF	TGTGCCAGCAGCTTGCGGACAGGAGAGGAACCCCAGCATTTT
TRBJ2-7	few	TRBV15	-	CATSRDRSSYEQYF	TGTGCCACCAGCAGAGACAGGTCCTCCTACGAGCAGTACTTC
TRBJ2-3	-	TRBV6-5	-	CASSYGARDTQYF	TGTGCCAGCAGTTACGGGGCGAGAGATACGCAGTATTTT
TRBJ2-5	-	TRBV6-6	-	CASSPGTYQETQYF	TGTGCCAGCAGTCCAGGGACTTACCAAGAGACCCAGTACTTC
TRBJ1-6	-	TRBV5-4	-	CASSLALNSPLHF	TGTGCCAGCAGCTTGGCCCTTAATTCACCCCTCCACTTT
TRBJ1-5	-	TRBV18	-	CASSPGSGSNQPQHF	TGTGCCAGCTCACCGGGGAGCGGTAGCAATCAGCCCCAGCATTTT
TRBJ2-3	-	TRBV7-9	-	CASSLVADTQYF	TGTGCCAGCAGCTTAGTCGCGGATACGCAGTATTTT
TRBJ2-7	-	TRBV6-5	TRBD1	CASSPTGTGGYEQYF	TGTGCCAGCAGTCCTACCGGGACAGGGGGCTACGAGCAGTACTTC
TRBJ2-5	-	TRBV7-6	-	CASSQTGVQETQYF	TGTGCCAGCAGCCAGACAGGAGTCCAAGAGACCCAGTACTTC
TRBJ2-7	-	TRBV18	TRBD2	CASSPGLADYEQYF	TGTGCCAGCTCACCGGGACTAGCGGACTACGAGCAGTACTTC
TRBJ1-4	once	TRBV7-2	TRBD1	CASSLAPGTGHEKLFF	TGTGCCAGCAGCTTAGCCCCCGGGACAGGGCATGAAAAACTGTTTTTT
TRBJ1-1	-	TRBV6-5	-	CASSYGQEAFF	TGTGCCAGCAGTTACGGGCAAGAAGCTTTCTTT
TRBJ2-2	-	TRBV7-8	TRBD1	CASSLLTGGLNTGELFF	TGTGCCAGCAGCTTGCTGACAGGGGGCCTCAACACCGGGGAGCTGTTTTTT
TRBJ1-2	-	TRBV5-4	TRBD1	CASSTRTGGYGYTF	TGTGCCAGCAGCACCCGGACAGGGGGTTATGGCTACACCTTC
TRBJ1-2	-	TRBV6-5	-	CASSPDSGGNYGYTF	TGTGCCAGCAGCCCGGACAGCGGGGGCAACTATGGCTACACCTTC
TRBJ2-5	-	TRBV10-3	-	CAISNTGRIQETQYF	TGTGCCATCAGTAATACAGGACGAATACAAGAGACCCAGTACTTC
TRBJ1-2	-	TRBV7-8	-	CASSSTRFRGNYGYTF	TGTGCCAGCAGCTCGACCCGGTTTAGGGGTAACTATGGCTACACCTTC
TRBJ1-4	-	TRBV30	-	CAWDWTAGEKLFF	TGTGCCTGGGATTGGACAGCTGGGGAAAAACTGTTTTTT
TRBJ1-5	few	TRBV10-2	-	CASSEGGSWYDNQPQHF	TGCGCCAGCAGTGAGGGAGGCAGCTGGTACGACAATCAGCCCCAGCATTTT
TRBJ2-5	-	TRBV4-1	TRBD1	CASSQGTDIRETQYF	TGCGCCAGCAGCCAGGGGACAGACATACGGGAGACCCAGTACTTC
TRBJ2-7	-	TRBV19	TRBD2	CASSPSAGGGYEQYF	TGTGCCAGTAGCCCCTCCGCAGGCGGGGGGTACGAGCAGTACTTC
TRBJ2-7	once	TRBV10-3	TRBD1	CAISNDRALSEQYF	TGTGCCATCTCAAATGACAGGGCCCTTTCCGAGCAGTACTTC
TRBJ1-5	once	TRBV6-6	TRBD1	CASSLTGVKQPQHF	TGTGCCAGCAGTTTGACAGGGGTCAAACAGCCCCAGCATTTT
TRBJ1-2	few	TRBV29-1	-	CSTTASYGYTF	TGCAGCACGACAGCGTCCTATGGCTACACCTTC
TRBJ1-1	-	TRBV2	-	CASRGGWDTEAFF	TGTGCCAGCAGGGGCGGGTGGGACACTGAAGCTTTCTTT
TRBJ1-1	few	TRBV19	TRBD1	CASSKGAGNLGYTEAFF	TGTGCCAGTAGTAAGGGGGCAGGGAATTTGGGGTACACTGAAGCTTTCTTT
TRBJ2-4	-	TRBV30	-	CAWSVQGTAKNIQYF	TGTGCCTGGAGTGTACAGGGCACCGCCAAAAACATTCAGTACTTC
TRBJ2-2	-	TRBV9	TRBD1	CASSVARDRGTGELFF	TGTGCCAGCAGCGTAGCTCGGGACAGGGGCACCGGGGAGCTGTTTTTT
TRBJ1-4	-	TRBV7-8	TRBD1	CASSRIYSGTGSEKLFF	TGTGCCAGCAGCCGAATTTATTCCGGGACAGGGAGTGAAAAACTGTTTTTT
TRBJ2-7	-	TRBV7-6	TRBD1	CASSPWTGSYEQYF	TGTGCCAGCAGCCCGTGGACAGGTTCCTACGAGCAGTACTTC
TRBJ2-7	-	TRBV27	-	CASSRTAASYEQYF	TGTGCCAGCAGTCGGACAGCGGCCTCCTACGAGCAGTACTTC
TRBJ1-1	-	TRBV5-1	TRBD1	CASSSGQVGTEAFF	TGCGCCAGCAGCTCGGGACAGGTGGGAACTGAAGCTTTCTTT
TRBJ1-4	-	TRBV7-3	-	CASSPRGTGGNEKLFF	TGTGCCAGCAGCCCCCGTGGGACGGGGGGCAATGAAAAACTGTTTTTT
TRBJ2-2	-	TRBV25-1	-	CASRQTPNTGELFF	TGTGCCAGCAGACAGACCCCGAACACCGGGGAGCTGTTTTTT
TRBJ2-1	-	TRBV15	TRBD2	CATSRSAGGPGDNEQFF	TGTGCCACCAGCAGGTCGGCGGGAGGGCCAGGTGACAATGAGCAGTTCTTC
TRBJ2-7	-	TRBV27	TRBD2	CASSSPGRALYEQYF	TGTGCCAGCAGCTCCCCCGGGAGGGCGTTGTACGAGCAGTACTTC
TRBJ1-4	-	TRBV4-1	-	CASSQGGAGEKLFF	TGCGCCAGCAGCCAAGGAGGAGCGGGTGAAAAACTGTTTTTT
TRBJ1-2	-	TRBV9	-	CASSVDVTVYGYTF	TGTGCCAGCAGCGTAGATGTGACAGTCTATGGCTACACCTTC
TRBJ1-6	-	TRBV19	TRBD1	CASRSGTGGINSPLHF	TGTGCCAGTAGATCCGGGACAGGGGGTATCAATTCACCCCTCCACTTT
TRBJ1-2	-	TRBV5-4	TRBD1	CASSPDREYGYTF	TGTGCCAGCAGCCCTGACAGGGAGTATGGCTACACCTTC
TRBJ1-2	-	TRBV6-5	-	CASISFRGGYTF	TGTGCCAGCATCTCATTCAGGGGCGGCTACACCTTC
TRBJ2-7	-	TRBV12-5	TRBD1	CASGLAGTGSSYEQYF	TGTGCTAGTGGTTTGGCCGGGACAGGGAGCTCCTACGAGCAGTACTTC
TRBJ1-3	-	TRBV6-5	-	CASSHGGGSGNTIYF	TGTGCCAGCAGCCACGGGGGGGGCTCTGGAAACACCATATATTTT
TRBJ2-7	-	TRBV5-5	TRBD1	CASSADRGFYEQYF	TGTGCCAGCAGCGCCGACAGGGGGTTCTACGAGCAGTACTTC
TRBJ1-2	-	TRBV2	-	CASSYRDKQGYTF	TGTGCCAGCAGTTACCGGGACAAGCAGGGCTACACCTTC
TRBJ2-7	-	TRBV7-2	TRBD2	CASSPRVAGGLVYEQYF	TGTGCCAGCAGCCCTAGGGTGGCGGGAGGGCTCGTCTACGAGCAGTACTTC
TRBJ2-5	-	TRBV7-6	-	CASSPGTTETQYF	TGTGCCAGCAGCCCCGGGACAACGGAGACCCAGTACTTC
TRBJ1-3	-	TRBV30	-	CAWSKGYLPGNTIYF	TGTGCCTGGAGCAAGGGGTACCTCCCTGGAAACACCATATATTTT
TRBJ1-4	-	TRBV30	-	CAWTGDNRKLFF	TGTGCCTGGACCGGGGACAATCGAAAACTGTTTTTT
TRBJ2-7	-	TRBV2	TRBD1	CASIRATGTGNYEQYF	TGTGCCAGCATTCGGGCGACCGGGACAGGGAACTACGAGCAGTACTTC
TRBJ2-1	-	TRBV7-2	-	CASSSIPGSSYNEQFF	TGTGCCAGCAGCTCCATTCCCGGGAGCTCCTACAATGAGCAGTTCTTC
TRBJ2-1	-	TRBV6-4	TRBD2	CASSDEAGVYNEQFF	TGTGCCAGCAGTGACGAGGCGGGAGTCTACAATGAGCAGTTCTTC